The 14 T cell receptor beta chains presented below share a single source sample, sequenced in a study of T cells in localized non-small cell lung cancer (dated by TCRdb to about 2020). To prepare the library, the immunoSEQ multiplex PCR assay was applied. Entries here come from immuneACCESS through TCRdb and include only in-frame sequences with V and J called. Some clones fail to appear in such tables; in the studies checked, an unresolved V gene covers under half of the shortfall, and the cause of the remainder is unknown. This sample gives some 26,000 clones in total; about 90% of them show up just once. 2.5% to 3% of the sample goes to the ten largest clones. The specimen was peripheral blood, collected before any cancer treatment. The origin of the receptors is a woman aged 18-49 years with stage I lung adenocarcinoma.

The CDR3 sequence: CASSDTVAGFNEQFF. The CDR3 nucleotides are TGTGCCAGCAGTGATACGGTAGCGGGGTTCAATGAGCAGTTCTTC. V usage is TRBV6-4 and J usage is TRBJ2-1; the match to TRBD2 covers 8 bases. Per the germline V gene, CDR1 is MRHNA and CDR2 is SNTAGT. The CDR3 covers 15 residues. With V trimmed by 3 bases and J by 6 bases, 7 bases remained unmatched.

J is TRBJ1-2 and V is TRBV11-2, with 8 bases matching TRBD1. CDR3 size: 16 residues. V dropped 0 bases and J dropped 5; count of bases not matched to a gene: 8. Germline V gene data show CDR1 as SGHAT and CDR2 as FQNNGV. CDR3 sequence reads: CASSLDSSGGAYGYTF. CDR3 sequence (DNA): TGTGCCAGCAGCTTAGATTCCTCAGGGGGCGCGTATGGCTACACCTTC.

This chain uses TRBV19 with TRBJ2-7; a weak D match, TRBD1 (6 bases). Germline CDR1 LNHDA, CDR2 SQIVND (reference sequence). The CDR3 extends over 15 amino acids. V lost 6 bases and J lost 0, with 15 bases in between. In nucleotides, the CDR3 is TGTGCCAGTAGCCTACAGGGAGATAGCTCCTACGAGCAGTACTTC. The encoded protein is CASSLQGDSSYEQYF.

V and J are TRBV11-2 and TRBJ1-1; D call uncertain. The CDR3 is 13 amino acids. The germline V gene has CDR1 SGHAT and CDR2 FQNNGV. V dropped 5 bases and J dropped 0 bases, with 7 bases sitting between them. The CDR3 protein is CASSPTVNTEAFF. The CDR3 DNA is TGTGCCAGCAGCCCTACAGTGAACACTGAAGCTTTCTTT.

This clone is a singleton in its sample. V is TRBV5-1 and J is TRBJ2-3; a possible D gene is TRBD1 (6 bases). The CDR3 contains 15 residues. The germline V and J ends were trimmed by 2 bases and 0 bases, with 10 bases remaining between them. The germline gives CDR1 SGHRS, CDR2 YFSETQ. This CDR3 reads CASSFGQSSTDTQYF. The CDR3 coding sequence is TGCGCCAGCAGCTTTGGACAGTCAAGCACAGATACGCAGTATTTT.

The CDR3 DNA reads TGTGCCAGCAGCCCGGTAGGCCGTCGGCAAGAGACCCAGTACTTC. Translated: CASSPVGRRQETQYF. The J gene is TRBJ2-5, the V gene TRBV14; unclear D gene. Trimming shortened V by 4 bases and J by 2 bases, and 14 bases separated the two germline ends. Germline V gene data show CDR1 as SGHDN and CDR2 as FVKESK. The CDR3 contains 15 residues.

This rearrangement joins TRBV25-1 to TRBJ1-1; D perhaps matches TRBD1 (5 bases). Germline V gives CDR1 MGHDK, CDR2 SYGVNS. V was cut by 7 bases and J by 3 bases, with 12 bases left in between. The CDR3 sequence is 13 residues long. The chain's CDR3 is CASNPQGDTEAFF. CDR3 nucleotide sequence: TGTGCCAGCAACCCTCAGGGTGACACTGAAGCTTTCTTT.

Here the CDR3 DNA reads TGTGCCAGCAGCCCTTCGTGGGGGCAAGAGACCCAGTACTTC. This encodes CASSPSWGQETQYF. The chain links TRBV7-9 to TRBJ2-5, with D tentatively TRBD1 or TRBD2 (5 bases each). V shed 5 bases and J shed 2 bases, with 12 bases lying between them. Germline CDR1 SEHNR, CDR2 FQNEAQ (reference sequence). This CDR3 is built from 14 residues.

This chain joins TRBV7-2 and TRBJ2-7; D remains ambiguous. This CDR3 has 14 residues. Trimming took off 5 bases at V and 2 bases at J, with 13 bases between the two ends. Germline-derived CDR1 and CDR2 are SGHTA and FQGNSA. The CDR3 sequence: CASSPPLPPYEQYF. DNA of the CDR3: TGTGCCAGCAGCCCGCCACTGCCCCCCTACGAGCAGTACTTC. Full variable domain (rest looked up from reference TRBV7-2 and TRBJ2-7): GAGVSQSPSNKVTEKGKDVELRCDPISGHTALYWYRQSLGQGLEFLIYFQGNSAPDKSGLPSDRFSAERTGGSVSTLTIQRTQQEDSAVYLCASSPPLPPYEQYFGPGTRLTVT.

The J gene is TRBJ2-3, the V gene TRBV6-1; a weak D match, TRBD1 (8 bases). The CDR3 extends over 16 amino acids. CDR1 and CDR2 from the germline V gene are MNHNS and SASEGT. V was shortened by 4 bases and J by 4 bases, with 18 bases between the two germline ends. This chain's CDR3 is CASSAQGGGIADTQYF. The CDR3 bases are TGTGCCAGCAGTGCACAGGGGGGGGGCATCGCAGATACGCAGTATTTT.

The chain employs TRBV10-3 and TRBJ2-2; D not certain. The CDR3 length is 11 residues. In germline, CDR1 is ENHRY, CDR2 SYGVKD. Trimming shortened V by 9 bases and J by 0 bases, and 2 bases separated the two germline ends. DNA of the CDR3: TGTGCCATTTCGAACACCGGGGAGCTGTTTTTT. It specifies CAISNTGELFF.

This rearrangement joins TRBV19 to TRBJ1-1; D is possibly TRBD1 (6 bases). V shed 6 bases and J shed 7 bases, with 15 bases lying between them. Germline V CDR1 and CDR2: LNHDA, SQIVND (reference sequence). CDR3 length equals 13 residues. CDR3 residues: CASRSTGLYEAFF. For the CDR3, the DNA is TGTGCCAGTAGGTCGACAGGACTCTATGAAGCTTTCTTT. Full variable domain (outside the CDR3, taken from reference TRBV19 and TRBJ1-1): DGGITQSPKYLFRKEGQNVTLSCEQNLNHDAMYWYRQDPGQGLRLIYYSQIVNDFQKGDIAEGYSVSREKKESFPLTVTSAQKNPTAFYLCASRSTGLYEAFFGQGTRLTVV.

V and J are TRBV27 and TRBJ2-3; D gene uncertain. Trimming left V 4 bases short and J 2 bases short, with 7 bases between. Per germline, CDR1 MNHEY and CDR2 SMNVEV (reference sequence). This CDR3 comprises 13 residues. Here the CDR3 reads CASSWSATDTQYF. CDR3 sequence (DNA): TGTGCCAGCAGTTGGAGTGCCACAGATACGCAGTATTTT.

V and J are TRBV9 and TRBJ2-2; D unresolved. The V and J ends lost 4 bases and 3 bases respectively, with 10 bases between them. CDR1 and CDR2 from the germline V gene are SGDLS and YYNGEE. The CDR3 is made up of 14 amino acids. The chain's CDR3 is CASSTRPDTGELFF. CDR3 DNA sequence: TGTGCCAGCAGCACCCGACCCGACACCGGGGAGCTGTTTTTT. The full variable domain, with the rest looked up from reference TRBV9 and TRBJ2-2, is DSGVTQTPKHLITATGQRVTLRCSPRSGDLSVYWYQQSLDQGLQFLIQYYNGEERAKGNILERFSAQQFPDLHSELNLSSLELGDSALYFCASSTRPDTGELFFGEGSRLTVL.